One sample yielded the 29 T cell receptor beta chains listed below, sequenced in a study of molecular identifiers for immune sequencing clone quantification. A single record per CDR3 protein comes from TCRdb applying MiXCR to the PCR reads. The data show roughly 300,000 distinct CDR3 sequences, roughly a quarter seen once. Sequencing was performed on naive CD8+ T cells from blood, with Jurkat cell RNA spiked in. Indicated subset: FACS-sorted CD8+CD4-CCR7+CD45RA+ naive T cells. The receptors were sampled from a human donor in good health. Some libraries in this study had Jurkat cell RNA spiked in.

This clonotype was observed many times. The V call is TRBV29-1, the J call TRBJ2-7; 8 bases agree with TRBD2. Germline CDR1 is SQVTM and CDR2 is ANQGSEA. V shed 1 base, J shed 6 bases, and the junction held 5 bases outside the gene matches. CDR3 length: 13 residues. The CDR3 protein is CSVEGAGGSEQYF. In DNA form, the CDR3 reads TGCAGCGTTGAAGGGGCGGGAGGTTCCGAGCAGTACTTC.

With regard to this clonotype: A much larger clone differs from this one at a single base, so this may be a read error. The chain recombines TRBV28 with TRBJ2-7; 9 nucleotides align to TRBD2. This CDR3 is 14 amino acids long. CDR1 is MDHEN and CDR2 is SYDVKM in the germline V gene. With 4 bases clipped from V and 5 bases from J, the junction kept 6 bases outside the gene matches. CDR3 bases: TGTGCCAGCAGTTCCCGCGGGAGGGCCGACGAGCAGTACTTC. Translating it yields CASSSRGRADEQYF.

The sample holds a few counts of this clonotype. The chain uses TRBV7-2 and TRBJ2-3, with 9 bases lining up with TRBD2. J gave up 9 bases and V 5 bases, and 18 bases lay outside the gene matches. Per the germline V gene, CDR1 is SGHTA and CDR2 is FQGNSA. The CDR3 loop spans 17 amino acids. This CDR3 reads CASSKKRGAVGVSTQYF. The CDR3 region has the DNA TGTGCCAGCAGCAAGAAGCGGGGGGCCGTCGGTGTCTCGACGCAGTATTTT.

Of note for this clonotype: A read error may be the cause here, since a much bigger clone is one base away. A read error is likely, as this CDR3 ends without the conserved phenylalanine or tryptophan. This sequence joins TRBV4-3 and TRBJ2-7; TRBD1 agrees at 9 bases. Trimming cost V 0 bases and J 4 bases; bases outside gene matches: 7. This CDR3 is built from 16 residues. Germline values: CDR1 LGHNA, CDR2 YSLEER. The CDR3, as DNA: TGCGCCAGCAGCCAAGATAGGGACAGGGTGTTTTACGAGCAGTACTAC. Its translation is CASSQDRDRVFYEQYY.

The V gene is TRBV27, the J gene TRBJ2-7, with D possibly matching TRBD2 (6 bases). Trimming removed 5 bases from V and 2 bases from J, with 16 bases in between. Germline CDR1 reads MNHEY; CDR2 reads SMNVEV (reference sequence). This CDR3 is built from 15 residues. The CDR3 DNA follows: TGTGCCAGCAGTCCAAGGGACTTTCCACCCTACGAGCAGTACTTC. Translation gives CASSPRDFPPYEQYF.

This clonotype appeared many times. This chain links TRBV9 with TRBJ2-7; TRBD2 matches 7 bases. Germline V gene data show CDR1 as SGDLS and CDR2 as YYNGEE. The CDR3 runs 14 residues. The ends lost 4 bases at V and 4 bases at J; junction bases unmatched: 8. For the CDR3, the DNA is TGTGCCAGCAGCCCCGGCCTGGGGGGGTACGAGCAGTACTTC. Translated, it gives CASSPGLGGYEQYF.

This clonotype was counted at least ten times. CDR3 sequence reads: CASRLTANTEAFF. For the CDR3, the DNA is TGTGCCAGCAGGCTGACAGCGAACACTGAAGCTTTCTTT. This chain links TRBV6-5 with TRBJ1-1; perhaps TRBD1 as D (5 bases). Germline assignment: CDR1 MNHEY and CDR2 SVGAGI. This CDR3 is built from 13 residues. The germline V and J ends were trimmed by 6 bases and 1 base, with 9 bases remaining between them.

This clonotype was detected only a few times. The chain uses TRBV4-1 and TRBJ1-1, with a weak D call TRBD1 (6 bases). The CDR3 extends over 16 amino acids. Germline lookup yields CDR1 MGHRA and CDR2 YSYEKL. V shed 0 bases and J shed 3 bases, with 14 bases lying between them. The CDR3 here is CASSQDPGQFYTEAFF. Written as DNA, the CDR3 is TGCGCCAGCAGCCAAGACCCAGGACAGTTCTACACTGAAGCTTTCTTT.

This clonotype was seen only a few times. CDR3 coding DNA: TGTGCCTGGCAGGTTATTGGCGGTGGGGAGCAGTACTTC. Amino acid sequence: CAWQVIGGGEQYF. The gene calls are TRBV30 and TRBJ2-7; D is unclear. Trimming took off 5 bases at V and 7 bases at J, with 18 bases between the two ends. The CDR3 is 13 amino acids. Germline V lookup: CDR1 GTSNPN, CDR2 SVGIG (reference sequence).

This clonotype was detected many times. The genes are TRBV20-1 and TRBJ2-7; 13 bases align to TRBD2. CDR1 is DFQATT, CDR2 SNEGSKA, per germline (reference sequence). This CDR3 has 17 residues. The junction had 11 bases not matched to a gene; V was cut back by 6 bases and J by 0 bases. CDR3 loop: CSATELAGGLSSYEQYF. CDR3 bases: TGCAGTGCCACGGAACTAGCGGGAGGGCTCAGCTCCTACGAGCAGTACTTC.

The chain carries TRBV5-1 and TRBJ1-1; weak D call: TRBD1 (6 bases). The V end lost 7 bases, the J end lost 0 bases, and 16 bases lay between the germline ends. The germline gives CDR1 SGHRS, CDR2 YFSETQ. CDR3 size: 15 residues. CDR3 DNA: TGCGCCAGCGGCTGGATGGGGGGCCTGAACACTGAAGCTTTCTTT. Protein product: CASGWMGGLNTEAFF.

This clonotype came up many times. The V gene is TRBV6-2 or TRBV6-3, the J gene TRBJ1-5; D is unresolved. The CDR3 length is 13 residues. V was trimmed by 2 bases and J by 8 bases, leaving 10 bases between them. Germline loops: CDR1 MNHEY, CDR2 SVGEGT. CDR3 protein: CASSYNYEEPQHF. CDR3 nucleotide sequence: TGTGCCAGCAGTTACAACTATGAGGAGCCCCAGCATTTT.

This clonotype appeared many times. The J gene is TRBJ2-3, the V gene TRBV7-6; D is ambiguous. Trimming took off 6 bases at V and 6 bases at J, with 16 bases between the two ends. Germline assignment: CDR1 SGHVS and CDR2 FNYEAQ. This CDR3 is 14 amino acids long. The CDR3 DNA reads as TGTGCCAGCAGTCACGAAGGAGTACTGGATACGCAGTATTTT. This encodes CASSHEGVLDTQYF.

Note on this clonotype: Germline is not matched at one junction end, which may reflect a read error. The CDR3 coding sequence is TGTGCCTGCAGTCATCCCGGGTCCACTGGAAACACCATATATTTT. Translated: CACSHPGSTGNTIYF. The chain is built from TRBV2 and TRBJ1-3; D remains ambiguous. The CDR3 loop spans 15 amino acids. CDR1 and CDR2 (germline): SNHLY, FYNNEI.

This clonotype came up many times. DNA for the CDR3: TGTGCCAGTGGAACAGGGGCTATTCAGCCCCAGCATTTT. It codes for CASGTGAIQPQHF. This chain links TRBV19 with TRBJ1-5; 7 positions match TRBD1. CDR1 is LNHDA and CDR2 is SQIVND in the germline V gene (reference sequence). Unmatched junction bases numbered 7, after V lost 8 bases and J lost 6 bases. The CDR3 extends over 13 amino acids.

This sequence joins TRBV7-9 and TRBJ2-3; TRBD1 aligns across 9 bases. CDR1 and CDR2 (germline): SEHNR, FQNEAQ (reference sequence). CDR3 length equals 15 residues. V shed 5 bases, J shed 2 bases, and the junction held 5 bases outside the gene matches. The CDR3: CASSANRGPTDTQYF. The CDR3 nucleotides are TGTGCCAGCAGCGCCAACAGGGGGCCCACAGATACGCAGTATTTT.

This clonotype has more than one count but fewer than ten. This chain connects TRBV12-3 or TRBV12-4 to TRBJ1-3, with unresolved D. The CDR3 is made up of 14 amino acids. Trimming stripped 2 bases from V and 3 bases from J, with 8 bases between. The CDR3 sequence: CASSLTGVGNTIYF. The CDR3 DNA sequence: TGTGCCAGCAGTTTAACCGGCGTTGGAAACACCATATATTTT.

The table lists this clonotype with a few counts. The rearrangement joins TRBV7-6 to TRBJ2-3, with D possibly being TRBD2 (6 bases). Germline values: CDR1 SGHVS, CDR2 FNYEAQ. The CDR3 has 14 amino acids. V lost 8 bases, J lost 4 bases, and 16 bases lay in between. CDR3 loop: CASGWAGTADTQYF. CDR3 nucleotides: TGTGCCAGCGGGTGGGCGGGAACTGCAGATACGCAGTATTTT.

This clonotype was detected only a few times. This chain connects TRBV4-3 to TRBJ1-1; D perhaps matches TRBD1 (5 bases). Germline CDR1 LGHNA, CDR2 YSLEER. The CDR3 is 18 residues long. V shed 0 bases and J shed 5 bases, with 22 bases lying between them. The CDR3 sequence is CASSQEGIRAGGRTEAFF. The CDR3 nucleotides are TGCGCCAGCAGCCAAGAGGGGATACGGGCGGGGGGTCGAACTGAAGCTTTCTTT.

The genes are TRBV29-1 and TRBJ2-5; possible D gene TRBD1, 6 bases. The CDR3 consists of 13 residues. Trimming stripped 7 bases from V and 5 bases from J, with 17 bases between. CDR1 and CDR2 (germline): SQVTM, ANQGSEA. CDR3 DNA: TGCAGCGCCGATAGTGGGGGCGCTGAGACCCAGTACTTC. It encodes CSADSGGAETQYF.

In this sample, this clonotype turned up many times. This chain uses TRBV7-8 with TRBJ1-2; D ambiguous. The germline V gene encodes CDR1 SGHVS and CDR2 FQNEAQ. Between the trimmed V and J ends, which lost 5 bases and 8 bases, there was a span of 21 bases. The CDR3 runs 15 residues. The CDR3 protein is CASSPTSSLIQGYTF. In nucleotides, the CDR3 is TGTGCCAGCAGCCCCACTAGTAGTTTAATTCAAGGCTACACCTTC.

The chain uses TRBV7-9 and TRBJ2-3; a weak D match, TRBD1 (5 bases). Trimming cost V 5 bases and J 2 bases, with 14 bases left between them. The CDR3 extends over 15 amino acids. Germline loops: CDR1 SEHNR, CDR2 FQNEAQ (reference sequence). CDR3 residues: CASSLPYRSTDTQYF. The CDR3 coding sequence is TGTGCCAGCAGCCTACCCTACAGGTCCACAGATACGCAGTATTTT. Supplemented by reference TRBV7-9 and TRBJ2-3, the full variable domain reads DTGVSQNPRHKITKRGQNVTFRCDPISEHNRLYWYRQTLGQGPEFLTYFQNEAQLEKSRLLSDRFSAERPKGSFSTLEIQRTEQGDSAMYLCASSLPYRSTDTQYFGPGTRLTVL.

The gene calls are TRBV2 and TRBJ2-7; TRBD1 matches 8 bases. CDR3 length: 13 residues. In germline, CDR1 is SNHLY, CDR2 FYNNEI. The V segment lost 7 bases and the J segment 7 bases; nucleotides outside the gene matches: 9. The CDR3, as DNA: TGTGCCAGCATGGGCCAGGGGGCTGGAGAGCAGTACTTC. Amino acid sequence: CASMGQGAGEQYF. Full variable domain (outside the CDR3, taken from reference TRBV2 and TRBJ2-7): EPEVTQTPSHQVTQMGQEVILRCVPISNHLYFYWYRQILGQKVEFLVSFYNNEISEKSEIFDDQFSVERPDGSNFTLKIRSTKLEDSAMYFCASMGQGAGEQYFGPGTRLTVT.

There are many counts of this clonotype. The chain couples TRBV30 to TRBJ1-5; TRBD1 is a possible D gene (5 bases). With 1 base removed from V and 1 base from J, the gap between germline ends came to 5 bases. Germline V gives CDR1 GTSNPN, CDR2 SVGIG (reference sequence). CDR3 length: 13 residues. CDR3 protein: CAWSGDSNQPQHF. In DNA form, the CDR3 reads TGTGCCTGGAGTGGGGACAGCAATCAGCCCCAGCATTTT.

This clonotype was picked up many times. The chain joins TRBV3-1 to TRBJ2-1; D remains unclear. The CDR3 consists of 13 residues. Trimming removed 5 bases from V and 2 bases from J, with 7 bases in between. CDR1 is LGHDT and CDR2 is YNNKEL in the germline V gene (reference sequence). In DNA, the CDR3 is TGTGCCAGCAGCACGCAAGCCTACAATGAGCAGTTCTTC. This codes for CASSTQAYNEQFF.

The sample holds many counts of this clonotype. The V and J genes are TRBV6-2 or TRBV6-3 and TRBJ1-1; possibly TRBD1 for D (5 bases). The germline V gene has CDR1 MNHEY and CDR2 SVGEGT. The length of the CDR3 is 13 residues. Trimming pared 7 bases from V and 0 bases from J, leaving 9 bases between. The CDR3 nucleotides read TGTGCCAGCAAGGAGGGGTTGAACACTGAAGCTTTCTTT. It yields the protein CASKEGLNTEAFF.

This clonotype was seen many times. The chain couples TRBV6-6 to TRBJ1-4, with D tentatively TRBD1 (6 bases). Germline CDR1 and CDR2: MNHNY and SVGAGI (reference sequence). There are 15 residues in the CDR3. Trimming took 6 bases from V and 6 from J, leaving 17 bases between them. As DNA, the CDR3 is TGTGCCAGCAGCAGAGACTGGGGGCAACATGAAAAACTGTTTTTT. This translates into CASSRDWGQHEKLFF.

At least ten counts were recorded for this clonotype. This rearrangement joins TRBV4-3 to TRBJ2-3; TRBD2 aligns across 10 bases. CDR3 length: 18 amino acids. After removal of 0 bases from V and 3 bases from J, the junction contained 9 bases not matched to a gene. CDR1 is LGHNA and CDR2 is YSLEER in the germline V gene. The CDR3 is CASSQDGLASGSTDTQYF. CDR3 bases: TGCGCCAGCAGCCAAGATGGTTTGGCTAGCGGGAGTACAGATACGCAGTATTTT.

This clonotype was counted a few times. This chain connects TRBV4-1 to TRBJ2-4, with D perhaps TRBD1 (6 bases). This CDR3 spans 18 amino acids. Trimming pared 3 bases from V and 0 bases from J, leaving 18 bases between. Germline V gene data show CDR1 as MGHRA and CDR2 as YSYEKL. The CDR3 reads CASSHVPDSNLAKNIQYF. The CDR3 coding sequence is TGCGCCAGCAGCCACGTACCGGACAGTAACCTAGCCAAAAACATTCAGTACTTC.